Given below is one TCR beta chain in context. What it binds is unknown. Amplified TCR beta CDR3 regions derived from RNA transcripts. The HTBI primer set drove a first-round RT-PCR of the TCR CDR3. Each CDR3 protein gets one entry after TCRdb re-called the multiplex PCR reads with MiXCR. Of 300,000 to 450,000 distinct CDR3 sequences in the sample, 13% were seen once. Germline V gives CDR1 SGDLS, CDR2 YYNGEE. This CDR3 has 17 amino acids. V shed 4 bases and J 8 bases; nucleotides not matched to a gene: 11. The source of the sample is a study of T cells in Graves' hyperthyroidism and ophthalmopathy. Patients aged 18 to 65 had newly diagnosed hyperthyroidism of under 2 months' duration. Initially, at the first diagnosis of hyperthyroidism and before any ophthalmopathy symptoms, blood was sampled. From approximately 9.5 ml of fresh peripheral blood, PBMCs were isolated. Study-wide results and caveats: The authors' 13 V-J model separated ophthalmopathy from stable hyperthyroidism.

The sequencing sample was made of blood. The chain couples TRBV9 to TRBJ2-1; 14 bases are shared with TRBD2. The sequence was obtained from a man aged 25-45 years with Graves' hyperthyroidism that later progressed to Graves' ophthalmopathy. The CDR3 loop reads CASSSMTSGGAKDEQFF. The CDR3, as DNA: TGTGCCAGCAGCTCGATGACTAGCGGGGGGGCCAAGGATGAGCAGTTCTTC.